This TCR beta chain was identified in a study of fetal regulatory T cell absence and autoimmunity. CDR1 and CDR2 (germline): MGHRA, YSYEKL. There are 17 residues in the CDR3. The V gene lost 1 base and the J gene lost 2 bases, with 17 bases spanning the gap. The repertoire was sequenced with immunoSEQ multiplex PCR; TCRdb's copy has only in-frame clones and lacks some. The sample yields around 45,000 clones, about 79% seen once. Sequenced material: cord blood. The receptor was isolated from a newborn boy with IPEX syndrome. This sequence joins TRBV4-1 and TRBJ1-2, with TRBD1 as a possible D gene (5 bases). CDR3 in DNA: TGCGCCAGCAGCCAAGTTCCCTTACAGGCCGGGAACTATGGCTACACCTTC. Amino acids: CASSQVPLQAGNYGYTF.